This T cell receptor (beta chain) was identified during a study of shared clonotypes between healthy human individuals. Germline assignment: CDR1 MNHEY and CDR2 SVGAGI. This CDR3 comprises 13 residues. Trimming pared 9 bases from V and 7 bases from J, leaving 13 bases between. CD8 cells classed as naive were CD45RO-negative and positively selected for CCR7, excluding terminally differentiated effector memory CD45RA+ cells. The data were produced by immunoSEQ multiplex PCR, yet TCRdb's version contains in-frame clones alone and is incomplete. The sample holds millions of clones, roughly 94% seen once.

This chain joins TRBV6-5 and TRBJ1-6; D unresolved. Material: naive CD8+ T cells sorted from blood. The TCR comes from a man aged 18 to 29 in good health. CDR3 residues: CASTPGANSPLHF. The DNA of the CDR3 is TGTGCCAGTACTCCGGGTGCGAATTCACCCCTCCACTTT.